This T cell receptor (beta chain) came from a study of CD4 T cells in relation to SARS-CoV-2 and coronaviruses. Produced via immunoSEQ multiplex PCR; TCRdb's table is partial and in-frame only. The sample has about 65,000 clones; about 87% are singletons. Before the COVID-19 pandemic, during about 2011-2019, CD4+ T cells were taken from unexposed donors. Comments on this clone: Its antigen is not known.

With 1 base removed from V and 10 bases from J, the gap between germline ends came to 10 bases. The CDR3 sequence is 12 residues long. Per the germline V gene, CDR1 is SGHTA and CDR2 is FQGNSA. Study-wide results and caveats: The cross-reactivity analysis covered only spike protein, not other viral proteins.

This clonotype originated in a human donor in good health. Specimen: memory CD4+ T cells from PBMCs. The J gene is TRBJ1-2, the V gene TRBV7-2, with D tentatively TRBD1 (6 bases). CDR3 sequence (DNA): TGTGCCAGCAGCTTAGTTCCGGGACACTACACCTTC. It translates to CASSLVPGHYTF.